These 20 T cell receptor beta chains were sequenced from one sample in a study of CD8+ T cells in alopecia areata. Noted treatment: oral pan-JAK inhibitor, 5-10 mg twice daily. Extracted RNA was reverse transcribed, and the resulting cDNA served as sequencing template. Method: immunoSEQ multiplex PCR; TCRdb's copy keeps in-frame clones and lacks some. The sample contains some 240,000 clones, roughly 56% of which appear only once. Here the sequenced sample was CD4+ T cells sorted from blood, taken at week 4, from a patient treated with tofacitinib. Source of these receptors: a human donor with alopecia areata.

J is TRBJ1-1 and V is TRBV15, with 7 bases that match TRBD1. The V gene's germline CDR1 is LNHNV and CDR2 YYDKDF (reference sequence). The CDR3 length is 14 residues. V lost 5 bases to trimming and J lost 3 bases; unmatched junction nucleotides: 6. DNA of the CDR3: TGTGCCACCAGCCGTACAGGGGAGGACACTGAAGCTTTCTTT. Encoded protein: CATSRTGEDTEAFF.

The rearrangement joins TRBV29-1 to TRBJ1-2; a weak D match, TRBD1 (5 bases). The CDR3 extends over 14 amino acids. CDR1 and CDR2 (germline): SQVTM, ANQGSEA. Trimming left V 7 bases short and J 3 bases short, with 18 bases between. The CDR3 spells CSAQDGGFDYGYTF. In nucleotides, the CDR3 is TGCAGCGCCCAGGATGGGGGATTTGACTATGGCTACACCTTC.

The rearrangement links TRBV9 to TRBJ1-1, with D tentatively TRBD1 (6 bases). Germline V CDR1 and CDR2: SGDLS, YYNGEE. V lost 4 bases and J lost 1, with 11 bases in between. The CDR3 is 14 amino acids. CDR3 nucleotide sequence: TGTGCCAGCAGCCCGGGGGGACAGAACACTGAAGCTTTCTTT. Translation gives CASSPGGQNTEAFF.

The CDR3 here is CSASYQETQYF. The CDR3 nucleotides are TGCAGCGCTAGCTATCAAGAGACCCAGTACTTC. The V gene is TRBV29-1, the J gene TRBJ2-5; D might be TRBD2 (5 bases). Per the germline V gene, CDR1 is SQVTM and CDR2 is ANQGSEA. V lost 7 bases to trimming and J lost 2 bases, with 8 bases between them. The CDR3 sequence is 11 residues long. Full variable domain (remainder filled in from reference TRBV29-1 and TRBJ2-5): SAVISQKPSRDICQRGTSLTIQCQVDSQVTMMFWYRQQPGQSLTLIATANQGSEATYESGFVIDKFPISRPNLTFSTLTVSNMSPEDSSIYLCSASYQETQYFGPGTRLLVL.

The J gene is TRBJ2-5, the V gene TRBV6-5; tentatively, D is TRBD2 (7 bases). With 6 bases removed from V and 4 bases from J, the gap between germline ends came to 18 bases. The CDR3 has 15 amino acids. CDR1 is MNHEY and CDR2 is SVGAGI in the germline V gene. The CDR3 coding sequence is TGTGCCAGCAGGCGCGGGGGCTTGATACGAGAGACCCAGTACTTC. Amino acid sequence: CASRRGGLIRETQYF.

The chain recombines TRBV19 with TRBJ1-1; 12 bases agree with TRBD1. The CDR3 loop spans 16 amino acids. Trimming at V came to 5 bases and at J to 5 bases, leaving 9 bases not matched to a gene. Germline V lookup: CDR1 LNHDA, CDR2 SQIVND (reference sequence). Here the CDR3 DNA reads TGTGCCAGTAGTTCAGGGACAGGGGGCGCCGGTACTGAAGCTTTCTTT. This encodes CASSSGTGGAGTEAFF.

The V call is TRBV2, the J call TRBJ2-1, with 9 bases matching TRBD1. V gave up 6 bases and J gave up 7 bases; unmatched junction bases: 4. The CDR3 runs 13 residues. Germline V CDR1 and CDR2: SNHLY, FYNNEI. The CDR3 region has the DNA TGTGCCAGCAGGGGGACAGGGTCAAATGAGCAGTTCTTC. As protein: CASRGTGSNEQFF. Full variable domain (remainder filled in from reference TRBV2 and TRBJ2-1): EPEVTQTPSHQVTQMGQEVILRCVPISNHLYFYWYRQILGQKVEFLVSFYNNEISEKSEIFDDQFSVERPDGSNFTLKIRSTKLEDSAMYFCASRGTGSNEQFFGPGTRLTVL.

This clone appeared a single time. This chain joins TRBV12-5 and TRBJ2-7; D is ambiguous. Trimming pared 1 base from V and 4 bases from J, leaving 11 bases between. CDR3 length: 14 residues. The germline V gene has CDR1 LGHNT and CDR2 FRNRAP. Here the CDR3 reads CASGLDNLMYEQYF. The DNA of the CDR3 is TGTGCTAGTGGTTTGGACAACCTCATGTACGAGCAGTACTTC.

The chain recombines TRBV5-1 with TRBJ2-6; D is unresolved. The CDR3 length is 17 residues. CDR1 and CDR2 (germline): SGHRS, YFSETQ. The V end lost 0 bases, the J end lost 0 bases, and 10 bases lay between the germline ends. DNA of the CDR3: TGCGCCAGCAGCTTGGTCGCTCAGGACTCTGGGGCCAACGTCCTGACTTTC. Its protein is CASSLVAQDSGANVLTF.

In this sample, this clone turned up once. This chain links TRBV5-1 with TRBJ2-7; 7 bases are a match to TRBD1. The CDR3 extends over 14 amino acids. The V gene's germline CDR1 is SGHRS and CDR2 YFSETQ. V shed 0 bases and J 3 bases; nucleotides not matched to a gene: 3. CDR3 in amino acids: CASSLDRGFYEQYF. For the CDR3, the DNA is TGCGCCAGCAGCTTGGACAGGGGTTTCTACGAGCAGTACTTC.

This chain uses TRBV29-1 with TRBJ2-2, with 9 nucleotides matching TRBD2. V trimming: 8 bases; J trimming: 1 base; junction bases outside the gene matches: 5. The CDR3 covers 14 residues. Germline-derived CDR1 and CDR2 are SQVTM and ANQGSEA. The CDR3 here is CSFRSGGNTGELFF. DNA of the CDR3: TGCAGCTTCCGTAGCGGGGGGAACACCGGGGAGCTGTTTTTT.

The rearrangement links TRBV29-1 to TRBJ1-1; TRBD1 matches at 10 bases. V lost 6 bases, J lost 9 bases, and 13 bases stayed unmatched. CDR1 is SQVTM, CDR2 ANQGSEA, per germline. CDR3 size: 14 residues. Here the CDR3 reads CSVTNWDRGLKAFF. The CDR3 DNA reads as TGCAGCGTCACCAATTGGGACAGGGGACTTAAAGCTTTCTTT.

Only a few counts were recorded for this clone. V gene TRBV6-1 combines with J gene TRBJ2-2; the match to TRBD1 covers 11 bases. The germline CDR1 and CDR2 sequences are MNHNS and SASEGT. This CDR3 region has 14 residues. The V segment lost 6 bases and the J segment 7 bases; nucleotides outside the gene matches: 4. CDR3 nucleotide sequence: TGTGCCAGCAGAGAGGGACAGGGGGGCGGGGAGCTGTTTTTT. Its protein product is CASREGQGGGELFF.

This chain uses TRBV6-6 with TRBJ2-7; D gene unclear. CDR3 length: 12 amino acids. V was clipped by 4 bases and J by 0 bases, with 4 bases between them. Germline assignment: CDR1 MNHNY and CDR2 SVGAGI (reference sequence). The CDR3 bases are TGTGCCAGCAGTTTTGGCTCCTACGAGCAGTACTTC. Its protein is CASSFGSYEQYF.

The sample holds a few counts of this clone. The chain uses TRBV18 and TRBJ2-3; D is unresolved. Per germline, CDR1 KGHSH and CDR2 LQKENI. Trimming removed 5 bases from V and 0 bases from J, with 9 bases in between. This CDR3 contains 14 residues. The CDR3 region has the DNA TGTGCCAGCTCATCTCGGCCTAGCACAGATACGCAGTATTTT. Translating gives CASSSRPSTDTQYF.

The genes are TRBV29-1 and TRBJ2-5; D might be TRBD2 (6 bases). Deletions cut 6 bases from V and 2 bases from J, with 13 bases between. CDR1 is SQVTM, CDR2 ANQGSEA, per germline. The CDR3 loop spans 13 amino acids. The CDR3 here is CSVSWGVQETQYF. CDR3 nucleotides: TGCAGCGTCTCCTGGGGGGTGCAAGAGACCCAGTACTTC.

This clone was counted only a few times. This chain uses TRBV2 with TRBJ2-3, with D possibly matching TRBD1 (5 bases). V was pared by 1 base and J by 2 bases, with 16 bases between. The CDR3 is made up of 17 amino acids. Germline V CDR1 and CDR2: SNHLY, FYNNEI. The CDR3 loop reads CASSEGQGRRVTDTQYF. CDR3 sequence (DNA): TGTGCCAGCAGTGAAGGGCAGGGCAGGAGAGTCACAGATACGCAGTATTTT.

J is TRBJ1-5 and V is TRBV7-2, with unresolved D. This CDR3 contains 14 residues. The V gene lost 5 bases and the J gene lost 3 bases, with 11 bases spanning the gap. Germline CDR1 reads SGHTA; CDR2 reads FQGNSA. CDR3 coding DNA: TGTGCCAGCAGCCCGCAACGGGTCAATCAGCCCCAGCATTTT. Translation: CASSPQRVNQPQHF.

The chain uses TRBV5-6 and TRBJ2-2; a possible D gene is TRBD1 (5 bases). Trimming shortened V by 3 bases and J by 6 bases, and 18 bases separated the two germline ends. Germline V gene sequence: CDR1 SGHDT, CDR2 YYEEEE. CDR3 size: 16 residues. Written as DNA, the CDR3 is TGTGCCAGCAGCTCGTGGGGCCTCACTCAACCCGGGGAGCTGTTTTTT. Protein: CASSSWGLTQPGELFF.

The V call is TRBV25-1, the J call TRBJ2-7; 7 bases match TRBD1. Per the germline V gene, CDR1 is MGHDK and CDR2 is SYGVNS. This CDR3 has 14 residues. The trim removed 2 bases at V and 1 base at J, leaving 2 bases unmatched. The CDR3 DNA is TGTGCCAGCAGTGAAGGGACAGCTTCCTACGAGCAGTACTTC. Translating gives CASSEGTASYEQYF.